These T cell receptor beta chains were read from a single sample in a study of blood T cell repertoires in COVID-19. Libraries were prepared by immunoSEQ multiplex PCR; TCRdb keeps only in-frame clonotypes and omits some of them. The sample lists under 300,000 clones, 86% occurring once. The specimen sequenced was peripheral blood. The receptors stem from a woman under 40 with COVID-19, enrolled during active disease. Both conserved end residues are part of each CDR3. The D gene is left open where the match is weak. Size values are once, few and many counts, or a class for expanded clones, and some rows have none.

J | D | V | size | CDR3 | DNA
TRBJ2-2 | NA | TRBV29-1 | NA | CSSGGNGAGELFF | TGCAGCTCCGGAGGAAACGGAGCCGGGGAGCTGTTTTTT
TRBJ2-2 | NA | TRBV7-9 | NA | CASSLARFTGKGGELFF | TGTGCCAGCAGCTTAGCGCGCTTCACAGGGAAGGGCGGGGAGCTGTTTTTT
TRBJ2-1 | NA | TRBV11-3 | NA | CASSFGGGNEQFF | TGTGCCAGCAGCTTCGGCGGTGGCAATGAGCAGTTCTTC
TRBJ1-1 | TRBD1 | TRBV19 | NA | CASSLGTGGATEAFF | TGTGCCAGTAGTCTCGGGACAGGGGGAGCCACTGAAGCTTTCTTT
TRBJ2-2 | TRBD1 | TRBV24-1 | NA | CATGEGATGELFF | TGTGCCACCGGCGAGGGGGCGACCGGGGAGCTGTTTTTT
TRBJ1-1 | NA | TRBV2 | NA | CASRLTLENTEAFF | TGTGCCAGCAGACTAACACTGGAAAACACTGAAGCTTTCTTT
TRBJ2-7 | NA | TRBV10-1 | NA | CASRVRRSYEQYF | TGCGCCAGCAGAGTGCGGCGCTCCTACGAGCAGTACTTC
TRBJ1-1 | NA | TRBV11-2 | once | CASSLSEGNTEAFF | TGTGCCAGCAGCTTAAGCGAGGGGAACACTGAAGCTTTCTTT
TRBJ2-5 | TRBD2 | TRBV27 | once | CASSRTSGGWETQYF | TGTGCCAGCAGCCGGACTAGCGGGGGGTGGGAGACCCAGTACTTC
TRBJ2-3 | TRBD2 | TRBV5-4 | few | CASSSGGSTDTQYF | TGTGCCAGCAGCTCCGGGGGGAGCACAGATACGCAGTATTTT
TRBJ1-5 | NA | TRBV5-6 | NA | CASSSEGAWPQHF | TGTGCCAGCAGCTCGGAAGGGGCGTGGCCCCAGCATTTT
TRBJ2-7 | NA | TRBV15 | once | CATSGTFPAYEQYF | TGTGCCACCAGCGGGACTTTCCCCGCCTACGAGCAGTACTTC
TRBJ1-3 | NA | TRBV28 | NA | CASSYPYRDSGNTIYF | TGTGCCAGCAGTTACCCCTACAGGGACTCTGGAAACACCATATATTTT
TRBJ1-1 | NA | TRBV27 | NA | CASSSILWPGRTEAFF | TGTGCCAGCAGTTCAATATTGTGGCCTGGGAGGACTGAAGCTTTCTTT
TRBJ2-2 | TRBD2 | TRBV4-1 | NA | CASSPAGLAGGNMNTGELFF | TGCGCCAGCAGCCCGGCGGGACTAGCGGGGGGAAACATGAACACCGGGGAGCTGTTTTTT
TRBJ1-1 | NA | TRBV5-6 | NA | CASSLTRRATEAFF | TGTGCCAGCAGCTTGACCAGGCGGGCCACTGAAGCTTTCTTT
TRBJ2-7 | NA | TRBV10-2 | NA | CASSEGDLTTYGQYF | TGCGCCAGCAGTGAGGGGGACTTAACTACGTACGGGCAGTACTTC
TRBJ1-5 | TRBD1 | TRBV11-3 | NA | CASSFGTGKLDSNQPQHF | TGTGCCAGCAGCTTTGGGACAGGGAAATTGGATAGCAATCAGCCCCAGCATTTT
TRBJ2-7 | NA | TRBV5-5 | once | CASRHPTGQTDEQYF | TGTGCCAGCAGACACCCCACGGGACAAACGGACGAGCAGTACTTC
TRBJ2-3 | TRBD2 | TRBV28 | NA | CASTTSGGGTTDTQYF | TGTGCCAGCACGACTAGCGGGGGGGGAACCACAGATACGCAGTATTTT
TRBJ2-5 | NA | TRBV27 | few | CASSTPPGTQYF | TGCGCCAGCAGCACTCCCCCTGGGACCCAGTACTTC
TRBJ2-7 | NA | TRBV19 | NA | CASSIYPGSYEQYF | TGTGCCAGTAGTATATACCCAGGCTCCTACGAGCAGTACTTC
TRBJ1-4 | TRBD1 | TRBV19 | NA | CASSIGQGLGEKLFF | TGTGCCAGTAGTATCGGACAGGGGCTCGGTGAAAAACTGTTTTTT
TRBJ2-7 | TRBD1 | TRBV3-1/TRBV3-2 | NA | CASSWGTGESYEQYF | TGTGCCAGCAGCTGGGGGACAGGAGAATCCTACGAGCAGTACTTC
TRBJ1-5 | NA | TRBV4-1 | NA | CASSQGFGVSNQPQHF | TGCGCCAGCAGCCAAGGGTTCGGGGTGAGCAATCAGCCCCAGCATTTT
TRBJ1-5 | NA | TRBV5-1 | NA | CASSLLPDNQPQHF | TGCGCCAGCAGCTTGTTGCCAGACAATCAGCCCCAGCATTTT
TRBJ2-7 | TRBD2 | TRBV19 | NA | CASSIGRTSGSYEQYF | TGTGCCAGTAGTATTGGGAGGACTAGCGGCTCCTACGAGCAGTACTTC
TRBJ2-5 | NA | TRBV3-1/TRBV3-2 | NA | CASSQEGAYQETQYF | TGTGCCAGCAGCCAAGAGGGGGCCTACCAAGAGACCCAGTACTTC
TRBJ2-1 | NA | TRBV2 | NA | CASTGYNEQFF | TGTGCCAGCACCGGGTACAATGAGCAGTTCTTC
TRBJ1-3 | NA | TRBV10-2 | NA | CASRQQGTGNTIYF | TGCGCCAGCAGACAACAGGGTACTGGAAACACCATATATTTT
TRBJ2-7 | NA | TRBV6-5 | once | CASSYSPHGSYEQYF | TGTGCCAGCAGTTACTCCCCGCACGGCTCCTACGAGCAGTACTTC
TRBJ1-1 | NA | TRBV11-2 | once | CASSLVSPGDLTEAFF | TGTGCCAGCAGCTTAGTGTCGCCGGGGGACCTGACTGAAGCTTTCTTT
TRBJ1-1 | TRBD1 | TRBV10-3 | NA | CAISGGGAGTEAFF | TGTGCCATCAGTGGAGGGGGCGCGGGCACTGAAGCTTTCTTT